A selection of T cell receptor beta chains follows, all from one sample in a study of blood T cells in healthy people across ages. TCRdb independently ran MiXCR on the 5' RACE reads; one entry per CDR3 protein. The data show 750,000 to 950,000 distinct CDR3 sequences, with roughly 50% seen just once and about 38% held by the top ten. Sequenced sample: blood. All receptors derive from a man aged 80 or over in good health. Each CDR3 is given with its conserved first and last residue. D genes are given only for firm matches. A clone size is listed for some rows: how often the clone was seen (once, few, many), or a class if it is expanded.

len,d_gene,j_gene,v_gene,abundance,CDR3aa,CDR3nt
14,TRBD1,TRBJ1-5,TRBV24-1,once,CATRGQGANQPQHF,TGTGCCACCAGGGGACAGGGTGCAAATCAGCCCCAGCATTTT
15,TRBD2,TRBJ2-1,TRBV12-3/TRBV12-4,few,CASSSTSRTYNEQFF,TGTGCCAGCAGTTCGACTAGCCGAACCTACAATGAGCAGTTCTTC
17,TRBD1,TRBJ2-5,TRBV10-3,-,CAISDPEADGQERTQYF,TGTGCCATCAGTGACCCGGAGGCCGACGGACAGGAGAGGACCCAGTACTTC
16,-,TRBJ2-1,TRBV7-2,-,CASSLKASLSYNEQFF,TGTGCCAGCAGCTTAAAGGCGAGTCTATCCTACAATGAGCAGTTCTTC
16,-,TRBJ2-1,TRBV7-2,few,CASSSMPTGSYNEQFF,TGTGCCAGCAGCTCCATGCCGACAGGTTCTTACAATGAGCAGTTCTTC
13,TRBD2,TRBJ2-3,TRBV20-1,-,CSARVAGLDTQYF,TGCAGTGCTAGAGTAGCGGGTTTGGATACGCAGTATTTT
17,-,TRBJ1-6,TRBV4-1,-,CASSQEGAGRLNSPLHF,TGCGCCAGCAGCCAGGAAGGAGCGGGACGCCTTAATTCACCCCTCCACTTT
15,TRBD1,TRBJ1-2,TRBV6-1,-,CASNPPGQEAYGYTF,TGTGCCAGCAACCCCCCGGGACAGGAGGCCTATGGCTACACCTTC
13,TRBD1,TRBJ1-1,TRBV29-1,-,CSVEGGQGREAFF,TGCAGCGTTGAAGGGGGACAGGGGCGGGAAGCTTTCTTT
13,-,TRBJ2-7,TRBV6-6,-,CASSYSGVSEQYF,TGTGCCAGCAGTTACTCAGGGGTTAGCGAGCAGTACTTC
17,-,TRBJ2-4,TRBV2,few,CASSEAGTSPFQDIQYF,TGTGCCAGCAGTGAAGCTGGGACTTCCCCCTTTCAGGACATTCAGTACTTC
15,TRBD1,TRBJ2-5,TRBV29-1,few,CSVAAGTGGYNEQYF,TGCAGCGTTGCAGCCGGGACAGGGGGCTACAATGAGCAGTACTTC
16,-,TRBJ2-4,TRBV6-5,-,CASSYSGGLAKNIQYF,TGTGCCAGCAGTTACTCGGGCGGGCTAGCCAAAAACATTCAGTACTTC
16,-,TRBJ1-1,TRBV6-4,-,CASSDTLLGQKTEAFF,TGTGCCAGCAGTGACACATTACTGGGGCAGAAGACTGAAGCTTTCTTT
17,TRBD2,TRBJ2-5,TRBV29-1,-,CSVEYNSGSRLQETQYF,TGCAGCGTTGAGTATAATAGCGGGAGCCGATTACAAGAGACCCAGTACTTC
16,-,TRBJ2-7,TRBV14,-,CASSQGPVRSYNEQYF,TGTGCCAGCAGCCAGGGCCCCGTGAGGTCCTACAATGAGCAGTACTTC
15,-,TRBJ1-1,TRBV29-1,-,CSVELRQVVNTEAFF,TGCAGCGTTGAGCTCCGACAGGTAGTGAACACTGAAGCTTTCTTT
16,TRBD2,TRBJ2-5,TRBV5-1,-,CASSDLAGGPSGTQYF,TGCGCCAGCAGCGACCTAGCGGGGGGCCCCTCTGGGACCCAGTACTTC
14,-,TRBJ2-7,TRBV27,once,CASSLLLAGGEQYF,TGTGCCAGCAGTTTACTTCTAGCCGGGGGCGAGCAGTACTTC
15,TRBD2,TRBJ2-3,TRBV3-1,-,CASSHSTSGHRYAYF,TGTGCCAGCAGCCATAGTACTAGCGGTCACAGATACGCGTATTTT
10,-,TRBJ2-5,TRBV29-1,-,CSAAVETQYF,TGCAGCGCCGCCGTAGAGACCCAGTACTTC
13,-,TRBJ2-1,TRBV20-1,-,CSARWLARDEQFF,TGCAGTGCTAGATGGCTAGCGCGGGATGAGCAGTTCTTC
15,TRBD1,TRBJ2-1,TRBV2,-,CASTLTGGAGNEQFF,TGTGCCAGCACTCTAACAGGGGGCGCAGGCAATGAGCAGTTCTTC
17,-,TRBJ2-5,TRBV24-1,-,CTTSENRLGEEAETQYF,TGTACCACCAGTGAAAACCGCTTGGGAGAAGAGGCAGAGACTCAGTACTTC
12,TRBD2,TRBJ2-1,TRBV20-1,-,CSASSGAREQFF,TGCAGTGCTAGTAGCGGGGCGAGGGAGCAGTTCTTC
13,-,TRBJ2-6,TRBV6-4,few,CASSAAGANVLTF,TGTGCCAGCAGTGCGGCAGGGGCCAACGTCCTGACTTTC
16,TRBD2,TRBJ2-1,TRBV6-1,-,CASGPSGGGGYNEQFF,TGTGCCAGCGGACCTAGCGGGGGAGGCGGCTACAATGAGCAGTTCTTC
17,TRBD1,TRBJ2-1,TRBV24-1,-,CATSGVRGTGDFNEQFF,TGTGCCACCAGTGGCGTACGGGGGACAGGGGATTTCAATGAGCAGTTCTTC
15,TRBD1,TRBJ1-2,TRBV11-2,few,CASSPPTGQGYGYTF,TGTGCCAGCAGCCCGCCGACCGGACAGGGATATGGCTACACCTTC
15,TRBD1,TRBJ2-1,TRBV28,-,CASSLKQGIGNEQFF,TGTGCCAGCAGTTTAAAACAGGGGATCGGCAATGAGCAGTTCTTC
13,-,TRBJ2-5,TRBV27,many,CASSLSVQETQYF,TGTGCCAGCAGTTTATCGGTACAAGAGACCCAGTACTTC
13,TRBD2,TRBJ2-7,TRBV7-9,few,CASSLGLDYEQYF,TGTGCCAGCAGTTTGGGACTAGACTACGAGCAGTACTTC
14,TRBD1,TRBJ2-7,TRBV28,few,CASRLGTGAYEQYF,TGTGCCAGCAGACTAGGGACAGGAGCCTACGAGCAGTACTTC
15,-,TRBJ1-5,TRBV12-3/TRBV12-4,-,CAGSFGGAGSQPQHF,TGTGCCGGCAGTTTTGGTGGCGCCGGGAGTCAGCCCCAGCATTTT
15,-,TRBJ1-2,TRBV6-1,-,CASSEARKTEGYYTF,TGTGCCAGCAGTGAAGCGCGCAAGACAGAAGGGTACTACACCTTC
13,-,TRBJ2-7,TRBV7-2,few,CASSTRLVGEQYF,TGTGCCAGCAGCACAAGACTAGTTGGCGAGCAGTACTTC
13,-,TRBJ2-1,TRBV3-1,-,CASSQVHRPEQFF,TGTGCCAGCAGCCAAGTGCATCGGCCCGAGCAGTTCTTC
15,TRBD2,TRBJ2-1,TRBV14,-,CASSPTSGSSAEQFF,TGTGCCAGCAGCCCGACTAGCGGGAGTTCTGCTGAGCAGTTCTTC
14,-,TRBJ2-7,TRBV18,-,CASSETAMIYEQYF,TGTGCCAGCTCTGAGACAGCTATGATCTACGAGCAGTACTTC
15,-,TRBJ2-1,TRBV19,-,CASSIVSLRVDEQFF,TGTGCCAGTAGTATAGTTAGTCTGAGGGTCGATGAGCAGTTCTTC
16,-,TRBJ1-4,TRBV5-1,few,CASSYAPQTGNEKLFF,TGCGCCAGCAGCTACGCCCCACAAACGGGTAATGAAAAACTGTTTTTT
14,TRBD1,TRBJ1-5,TRBV29-1,-,CSVVMGQGNQPQHF,TGCAGCGTTGTTATGGGACAGGGTAATCAGCCCCAGCATTTT
16,TRBD2,TRBJ2-7,TRBV5-1,-,CASSLGLAGGSGEQYF,TGCGCCAGCTCGCTGGGGCTAGCGGGAGGCTCGGGAGAGCAGTACTTC
15,TRBD2,TRBJ2-1,TRBV7-9,-,CASSPIAGGPYEQFF,TGTGCCAGCAGCCCTATAGCGGGAGGGCCTTATGAGCAGTTCTTC
18,-,TRBJ1-2,TRBV24-1,-,CATSDPTGRAGSGYGYTF,TGTGCCACCAGTGATCCGACCGGACGGGCCGGGAGTGGATATGGCTACACCTTC
16,TRBD2,TRBJ2-4,TRBV15,-,CATRTSGGLAKNIQYF,TGTGCCACCAGGACTAGCGGGGGCCTAGCCAAAAACATTCAGTACTTC
13,TRBD1,TRBJ1-2,TRBV10-3,-,CAIGTGVNYGYTF,TGTGCCATAGGGACAGGGGTTAACTATGGCTACACCTTC
11,-,TRBJ1-1,TRBV24-1,few,CATRQNTEAFF,TGTGCCACCAGACAGAACACTGAAGCTTTCTTT
16,TRBD2,TRBJ2-7,TRBV6-5,-,CASSPAPQRDLYEQYF,TGTGCCAGCAGCCCCGCTCCGCAGCGGGACCTCTACGAGCAGTACTTC
16,-,TRBJ2-7,TRBV18,-,CASSPLVADVSYEQYF,TGTGCCAGCTCACCCCTAGTAGCGGACGTCTCCTACGAGCAGTACTTC
14,-,TRBJ1-2,TRBV29-1,-,CSVESAERNYGYTF,TGCAGCGTTGAGTCGGCAGAGAGAAACTATGGCTACACCTTC
16,-,TRBJ2-7,TRBV7-8,-,CASSFREKRLSYEQYF,TGTGCCAGCAGCTTCCGTGAAAAGCGGCTCTCCTACGAGCAGTACTTC
13,-,TRBJ1-2,TRBV6-1,-,CASSEARAGGYTF,TGTGCCAGCAGTGAAGCCAGGGCGGGTGGCTACACCTTC
15,TRBD1,TRBJ1-2,TRBV12-3/TRBV12-4,-,CASTYQGQGAYGYTF,TGTGCCAGCACTTACCAGGGACAGGGAGCCTATGGCTACACCTTC
15,-,TRBJ1-6,TRBV5-1,-,CASRQERGGNSPLHF,TGCGCCAGCAGACAAGAACGGGGAGGTAATTCACCCCTCCACTTT